Shown below are 24 T cell receptor beta chains from a single sample sequenced in a study of blood T cell repertoires in COVID-19. This table comes from immunoSEQ multiplex PCR, and its TCRdb copy is limited to in-frame clones, with some not included. The sample records approximately 230,000 clones, over 80% being singletons. The specimen was PBMCs or T cells enriched from blood (not recorded which). The receptors here all came from a woman under 30 who had recovered from COVID-19.

The CDR3: CASSLLAGDNSPLHF. CDR3 nucleotides: TGTGCCAGCAGCCTACTAGCTGGGGATAATTCACCCCTCCACTTT. The chain uses TRBV7-6 and TRBJ1-6; D ambiguous. V was trimmed by 5 bases and J by 5 bases, leaving 13 bases between them. The CDR3 contains 15 residues. CDR1 SGHVS and CDR2 FNYEAQ come from the germline V gene.

This chain uses TRBV5-4 with TRBJ2-7; 14 positions agree with TRBD2. Looked up from germline, CDR1 is SGHNT and CDR2 is YYREEE (reference sequence). The CDR3 contains 15 residues. Trimming removed 3 bases from V and 4 bases from J; junction bases left unmatched: 3. The CDR3 is CASSSGTSGGYEQYF. The DNA for the CDR3 is TGTGCCAGCAGCTCCGGGACTAGCGGGGGATACGAGCAGTACTTC.

The chain links TRBV6-5 to TRBJ2-1, with 8 bases that match TRBD2. This CDR3 comprises 14 residues. V trimming: 6 bases; J trimming: 7 bases; junction bases outside the gene matches: 8. CDR1 and CDR2 (germline): MNHEY, SVGAGI. The CDR3 sequence: CASSHTSGWNEQFF. As DNA, the CDR3 is TGTGCCAGCAGCCATACTAGCGGATGGAATGAGCAGTTCTTC.

This clone was found once. The chain couples TRBV7-9 to TRBJ1-1, with no clear D. V was clipped by 6 bases and J by 4 bases, with 9 bases between them. This CDR3 contains 12 residues. Germline CDR1 is SEHNR and CDR2 is FQNEAQ (reference sequence). The CDR3 protein is CASRWAGTEAFF. CDR3 nucleotide sequence: TGTGCCAGCAGGTGGGCAGGCACTGAAGCTTTCTTT.

The CDR3 here is CASRLDRTAYEQYF. The DNA of the CDR3 is TGTGCCAGCAGACTGGACAGGACCGCCTACGAGCAGTACTTC. The chain has TRBV6-5 and TRBJ2-7, with 7 bases aligning to TRBD1. Germline lookup yields CDR1 MNHEY and CDR2 SVGAGI. V shed 6 bases and J 2 bases; nucleotides not matched to a gene: 7. This CDR3 region has 14 residues.

This sequence joins TRBV11-3 and TRBJ1-1, with 8 bases lining up with TRBD1. The junction had 9 bases not matched to a gene; V was cut back by 5 bases and J by 1 base. Germline V gene lookup returns CDR1 SGHNT and CDR2 YENEEA. The CDR3 has 16 residues. CDR3 nucleotides: TGTGCCAGCAGCGCGATCCGGACAGGGAGGAACACTGAAGCTTTCTTT. This translates into CASSAIRTGRNTEAFF.

J is TRBJ1-2 and V is TRBV9, with D possibly TRBD1 on 5 matching bases. Looked up from germline, CDR1 is SGDLS and CDR2 is YYNGEE. The CDR3 has 14 amino acids. V was shortened by 3 bases and J by 5 bases, with 14 bases between the two germline ends. The chain's CDR3 is CASSERRQGYGYTF. CDR3 coding DNA: TGTGCCAGCAGCGAAAGACGGCAGGGATATGGCTACACCTTC.

The rearrangement links TRBV7-3 to TRBJ2-3, with 14 bases matching TRBD2. The CDR3 sequence is 17 residues long. With 5 bases clipped from V and 5 bases from J, the junction kept 9 bases outside the gene matches. CDR1 is SGHTA and CDR2 is FQGTGA in the germline V gene. The CDR3 reads CASSASGLAGEGDTQYF. The CDR3 nucleotides are TGTGCCAGCAGCGCCTCGGGACTAGCGGGGGAGGGAGATACGCAGTATTTT. Based on the CDR3 plus reference TRBV7-3 and TRBJ2-3, the full variable domain is GAGVSQTPSNKVTEKGKYVELRCDPISGHTALYWYRQSLGQGPEFLIYFQGTGAADDSGLPNDRFFAVRPEGSVSTLKIQRTERGDSAVYLCASSASGLAGEGDTQYFGPGTRLTVL.

J is TRBJ1-2 and V is TRBV23-1; 7 bases are shared with TRBD1. TRBV23-1 is labeled an ORF, and its function is uncertain. The CDR3 is 14 residues long. V gave up 2 bases and J gave up 5 bases; unmatched junction bases: 5. The CDR3: CASSQAETGYGYTF. The CDR3 region has the DNA TGCGCCAGCAGTCAAGCTGAGACAGGGTATGGCTACACCTTC.

This chain joins TRBV28 and TRBJ1-1, with unresolved D. This CDR3 contains 15 residues. V dropped 5 bases and J dropped 0 bases, with 13 bases sitting between them. CDR1 is MDHEN and CDR2 is SYDVKM in the germline V gene. The DNA for the CDR3 is TGTGCCAGCAGTCCTCAGAATGCTGTGAACACTGAAGCTTTCTTT. This translates into CASSPQNAVNTEAFF.

V usage is TRBV9 and J usage is TRBJ2-1, with D perhaps TRBD2 (6 bases). There are 15 residues in the CDR3. The V gene lost 0 bases and the J gene lost 3 bases, with 10 bases spanning the gap. In germline, CDR1 is SGDLS, CDR2 YYNGEE. The CDR3 spells CASSVVVGSYNEQFF. CDR3 bases: TGTGCCAGCAGCGTAGTCGTCGGGAGCTACAATGAGCAGTTCTTC.

The rearrangement uses TRBV12-3 or TRBV12-4 and TRBJ1-2, with D maybe TRBD1 (6 bases). Trimming cost V 3 bases and J 8 bases, with 13 bases left between them. The CDR3 length is 13 residues. The chain's CDR3 is CASSFNRVDGYTF. Here the CDR3 DNA reads TGTGCCAGCAGTTTTAACAGGGTGGACGGCTACACCTTC.

V gene TRBV21-1 combines with J gene TRBJ2-1; no check of the table's D call, TRBD1, against the DNA was made. TRBV21-1 is a listed pseudogene. This CDR3 is built from 14 residues. Here the CDR3 DNA reads TGTGCCAGCAGCAAAGCGACAGGGGTCGGTGAGCAGTTCTTC. It codes for CASSKATGVGEQFF.

This chain connects TRBV9 to TRBJ2-6; D is uncertain. V lost 0 bases and J 8 bases, leaving 9 bases between the germline ends. Germline CDR1 reads SGDLS; CDR2 reads YYNGEE. This CDR3 contains 14 residues. The CDR3 reads CASSVGRVTNVLTF. In DNA, the CDR3 is TGTGCCAGCAGCGTAGGACGGGTAACCAACGTCCTGACTTTC.

The rearrangement joins TRBV5-1 to TRBJ1-4; D is possibly TRBD1 (5 bases). Trimming shortened V by 4 bases and J by 7 bases, and 17 bases separated the two germline ends. This CDR3 contains 15 residues. Germline-derived CDR1 and CDR2 are SGHRS and YFSETQ. Here the CDR3 reads CASSPDIQGGEKLFF. The DNA of the CDR3 is TGCGCCAGCAGCCCGGATATCCAGGGAGGTGAAAAACTGTTTTTT.

V gene TRBV27 combines with J gene TRBJ2-7, with 8 positions matching TRBD1. The germline V gene has CDR1 MNHEY and CDR2 SMNVEV (reference sequence). J was trimmed by 0 bases and V by 8 bases; bases with no gene match: 6. This CDR3 has 14 residues. Written as DNA, the CDR3 is TGTGCCAGCTCGACAGGGGTGATCTCCTACGAGCAGTACTTC. As protein: CASSTGVISYEQYF.

The count of this clone is one. This chain connects TRBV28 to TRBJ1-2; 7 bases match TRBD1. Germline values: CDR1 MDHEN, CDR2 SYDVKM. V lost 5 bases and J lost 0; bases outside the gene matches: 12. This CDR3 has 17 residues. The CDR3 DNA follows: TGTGCCAGCAGTCTAATCGGCGCGACAGGGTCTAACTATGGCTACACCTTC. Protein sequence: CASSLIGATGSNYGYTF.

This chain uses TRBV7-3 with TRBJ1-2, with 8 bases matching TRBD1. CDR1 SGHTA and CDR2 FQGTGA come from the germline V gene. J lost 4 bases, V lost 5 bases, and 3 bases had no gene match. The CDR3 has 13 amino acids. CDR3 DNA sequence: TGTGCCAGCAGCGCCGGACAGGGCTATGGCTACACCTTC. The encoded protein is CASSAGQGYGYTF.

This clone was seen more than once but under ten times. The V and J genes are TRBV24-1 and TRBJ1-1; D not resolved. Germline V gene data show CDR1 as KGHDR and CDR2 as SFDVKD. The CDR3 loop spans 14 amino acids. V lost 9 bases and J 11 bases, leaving 24 bases between the germline ends. The CDR3 loop reads CATLLLAFDLRAFF. CDR3 DNA sequence: TGTGCCACCTTACTGCTTGCCTTCGACCTGAGGGCTTTCTTT.

This chain links TRBV19 with TRBJ1-5, with TRBD1 matching over 8 bases. V shed 1 base, J shed 3 bases, and the junction held 5 bases outside the gene matches. This CDR3 spans 16 amino acids. Germline values: CDR1 LNHDA, CDR2 SQIVND (reference sequence). The CDR3 coding sequence is TGTGCCAGTAGTATAGGCCGACAGGGGCCCAATCAGCCCCAGCATTTT. Translated, it gives CASSIGRQGPNQPQHF.

The rearrangement links TRBV5-1 to TRBJ1-1; 9 nucleotides match TRBD1. CDR3 size: 15 residues. Trimming at V came to 3 bases and at J to 4 bases, leaving 7 bases not matched to a gene. CDR1 is SGHRS and CDR2 is YFSETQ in the germline V gene. The CDR3 bases are TGCGCCAGCAGCTCGACAGGGGGTGAGGGCACTGAAGCTTTCTTT. Its translation: CASSSTGGEGTEAFF.

The rearrangement joins TRBV4-2 to TRBJ2-5; 9 positions match TRBD2. The J segment lost 0 bases and the V segment lost 4 bases, leaving 6 bases of the junction unmatched. The CDR3 extends over 16 amino acids. Germline-derived CDR1 and CDR2 are LGHNA and YNFKEQ. The CDR3, as DNA: TGTGCCAGCAGCCGAAAGACTAGCGGAGACCAAGAGACCCAGTACTTC. It is translated as CASSRKTSGDQETQYF.

On this clone itself: At one of its ends the junction is not consistent with the germline gene, which may arise from a read error. The CDR3 nucleotides read TGTGCTAGCAGCTGCCAAGACAGGGAGTGCGTTTTGGTGATCCACTTT. Protein sequence: CASSCQDRECVLVIHF. The V call is TRBV7-7, the J call TRBJ1-6, with 7 bases aligning to TRBD1. Per germline, CDR1 SSHAT and CDR2 FNYEAQ (reference sequence). There are 16 residues in the CDR3. The full variable domain, rest sourced from reference TRBV7-7 and TRBJ1-6, is GAGVSQSPRYKVTKRGQDVTLRCDPISSHATLYWYQQALGQGPEFLTYFNYEAQPDKSGLPSDRFSAERPEGSISTLTIQRTEQRDSAMYRCASSCQDRECVLVIHFGNGTRLTVT.

The chain carries TRBV10-3 and TRBJ2-7; TRBD1 matches 9 bases. Germline-derived CDR1 and CDR2 are ENHRY and SYGVKD. After removal of 0 bases from V and 6 bases from J, the junction contained 9 bases not matched to a gene. This CDR3 spans 16 amino acids. The CDR3 coding sequence is TGTGCCATCAGTGAGTCGACCGGGACAGGGCCGGGCGAGCAGTACTTC. Translated, it gives CAISESTGTGPGEQYF.